These 31 T cell receptor beta chains were sequenced from one sample in a study of CD8 T cells in Susac syndrome. RNA was extracted with the RNeasy kit, and a quantity of about 0.45 to 1 ug was reverse transcribed using random hexamers. TCRdb fed the immunoSEQ multiplex PCR reads into MiXCR, producing one record per CDR3 protein. The sample yields tens of thousands of distinct CDR3 sequences, 80% to 95% seen once. The sequenced sample was CD8+ T cells from PBMCs. The origin of the receptors is a human donor in good health.

V and J are TRBV21-1 and TRBJ2-5; the table's D call, TRBD1, has no DNA check behind it. TRBV21-1 is a recognized pseudogene. The CDR3 has 11 residues. The CDR3 DNA follows: TGTGCCAGCCGAACAAGGGGGACCCAGTACTTC. Its protein is CASRTRGTQYF.

The V gene is TRBV28, the J gene TRBJ1-5; 8 positions agree with TRBD1. Germline loops: CDR1 MDHEN, CDR2 SYDVKM. The CDR3 is 14 amino acids. V was pared by 2 bases and J by 5 bases, with 2 bases of the junction left unmatched. CDR3 nucleotide sequence: TGTGCCAGCAGTTTAATGACAGGGGATCAGCCCCAGCATTTT. This gives the protein CASSLMTGDQPQHF.

The gene calls are TRBV7-9 and TRBJ1-1, with 7 bases matching TRBD1. Germline CDR1 reads SEHNR; CDR2 reads FQNEAQ (reference sequence). With V trimmed by 1 base and J by 8 bases, 13 bases remained unmatched. CDR3 length equals 16 residues. DNA for the CDR3: TGTGCCAGCAGCTTAGTGGTTGGCAGGGGGACCGCCGAAGCTTTCTTT. As protein: CASSLVVGRGTAEAFF.

The CDR3 spells CASRGDDGYTF. The CDR3 region has the DNA TGTGCCAGCAGGGGAGACGACGGCTACACCTTC. V usage is TRBV28 and J usage is TRBJ1-2; D is unclear. With 6 bases removed from V and 8 bases from J, the gap between germline ends came to 10 bases. The length of the CDR3 is 11 residues. Germline lookup yields CDR1 MDHEN and CDR2 SYDVKM.

The rearrangement links TRBV12-3 or TRBV12-4 to TRBJ2-7, with D perhaps being TRBD1 or TRBD2 (5 bases each). V was pared by 6 bases and J by 4 bases, with 16 bases between. The CDR3 has 14 residues. CDR3 DNA sequence: TGTGCCAGCAGCGTGGGACCGAGTCTTTACGAGCAGTACTTC. Amino acid sequence: CASSVGPSLYEQYF.

The chain joins TRBV29-1 to TRBJ2-1; 8 bases are shared with TRBD2. V gave up 3 bases and J gave up 6 bases; unmatched junction bases: 4. The CDR3 extends over 13 amino acids. Germline CDR1 and CDR2: SQVTM and ANQGSEA. CDR3 sequence reads: CSVDPRGGNEQFF. CDR3 sequence (DNA): TGCAGCGTTGACCCCCGGGGGGGCAATGAGCAGTTCTTC.

This chain connects TRBV20-1 to TRBJ1-1, with 10 nucleotides matching TRBD1. The CDR3 has 20 residues. The trim removed 0 bases at V and 2 bases at J, leaving 18 bases unmatched. Germline V gene lookup returns CDR1 DFQATT and CDR2 SNEGSKA (reference sequence). CDR3 nucleotides: TGCAGTGCTAGAGATTCCCTTCTCTCTGACAGGGGGCAGGGTAACACTGAAGCTTTCTTT. Translation: CSARDSLLSDRGQGNTEAFF.

The chain links TRBV2 to TRBJ2-7; 7 bases map to TRBD2. Per the germline V gene, CDR1 is SNHLY and CDR2 is FYNNEI. The CDR3 consists of 14 residues. Losses at the gene ends were 6 bases for V and 2 bases for J; bases not matched to a gene: 7. CDR3 amino acids: CASRSRDYPYEQYF. The CDR3 DNA is TGTGCCAGCAGATCCCGGGACTACCCCTACGAGCAGTACTTC.

This chain connects TRBV14 to TRBJ2-2; D possibly corresponds to TRBD1 (5 bases). The V gene's germline CDR1 is SGHDN and CDR2 FVKESK. The CDR3 is 16 residues long. Between the trimmed V and J ends, which lost 0 bases and 0 bases, there was a span of 8 bases. The CDR3 DNA reads TGTGCCAGCAGCCAAGAGACAGCCGCGAACACCGGGGAGCTGTTTTTT. It is translated as CASSQETAANTGELFF.

The V and J genes are TRBV7-2 and TRBJ2-3; 9 bases fit TRBD2. Germline V gives CDR1 SGHTA, CDR2 FQGNSA. The CDR3 sequence is 16 residues long. V was clipped by 6 bases and J by 3 bases; unmatched bases: 10. For the CDR3, the DNA is TGTGCCAGCAGACGTCTAGGCGGGAGGGGGACAGATACGCAGTATTTT. It yields the protein CASRRLGGRGTDTQYF.

The chain is built from TRBV28 and TRBJ1-4; 7 positions agree with TRBD1. Trimming cost V 3 bases and J 0 bases; bases outside gene matches: 10. The CDR3 is 18 residues long. Germline loops: CDR1 MDHEN, CDR2 SYDVKM. CDR3 protein: CASSFRQGRNATNEKLFF. The CDR3 DNA reads TGTGCCAGCAGTTTCCGACAGGGCCGCAATGCAACTAATGAAAAACTGTTTTTT.

The chain combines TRBV12-3 or TRBV12-4 with TRBJ2-2, with 8 bases aligning to TRBD2. The junction had 8 bases not matched to a gene; V was cut back by 10 bases and J by 4 bases. The CDR3 is made up of 14 amino acids. CDR3 region: CATLRAGVTGELFF. Written as DNA, the CDR3 is TGTGCCACCCTAAGAGCGGGGGTCACCGGGGAGCTGTTTTTT.

Details on this clonotype: One end of the junction is discordant with germline, which a read error may explain. This sequence joins TRBV27 and TRBJ2-7; TRBD1 is a possible D gene (8 bases). Germline loops: CDR1 MNHEY, CDR2 SMNVEV (reference sequence). The CDR3 covers 12 residues. Written as DNA, the CDR3 is TGTGTCAGCAGGGGGCGGGGGTACGAGCAGTACTTC. Amino acid sequence: CVSRGRGYEQYF.

This chain connects TRBV27 to TRBJ2-7, with 8 positions matching TRBD2. The J segment lost 3 bases and the V segment lost 4 bases, leaving 8 bases of the junction unmatched. Germline values: CDR1 MNHEY, CDR2 SMNVEV (reference sequence). The CDR3 is 15 amino acids. CDR3: CASSYLGAGGYEQYF. For the CDR3, the DNA is TGTGCCAGCAGTTACCTCGGGGCGGGAGGCTACGAGCAGTACTTC.

The genes are TRBV3-1 and TRBJ2-3; no definite D call. V lost 1 base and J lost 2, with 10 bases in between. Germline V gene sequence: CDR1 LGHDT, CDR2 YNNKEL (reference sequence). The length of the CDR3 is 15 residues. The CDR3 coding sequence is TGTGCCAGCAGCCAAGCTTCCTCGTACACAGATACGCAGTATTTT. Protein product: CASSQASSYTDTQYF.

This chain connects TRBV7-6 to TRBJ2-6; D is possibly TRBD1 or TRBD2 (5 bases each). The CDR3 is 18 residues long. Trimming removed 4 bases from V and 0 bases from J, with 16 bases in between. CDR1 is SGHVS, CDR2 FNYEAQ, per germline. The CDR3 loop reads CASSYRDGRFSGANVLTF. CDR3 sequence (DNA): TGTGCCAGCAGCTACCGGGACGGTAGATTCTCTGGGGCCAACGTCCTGACTTTC.

This rearrangement joins TRBV27 to TRBJ1-5; D unresolved. This CDR3 has 14 amino acids. Deletions cut 6 bases from V and 0 bases from J, with 9 bases between. The germline CDR1 and CDR2 sequences are MNHEY and SMNVEV (reference sequence). CDR3 coding DNA: TGTGCCAGCAGCCAGAGTTATAGCAATCAGCCCCAGCATTTT. Translation: CASSQSYSNQPQHF.

This chain joins TRBV5-6 and TRBJ2-1; the match to TRBD2 covers 12 bases. Trimming took 4 bases from V and 8 from J; bases not matched to a gene: 7. CDR1 is SGHDT, CDR2 YYEEEE, per germline. The length of the CDR3 is 15 residues. The CDR3 DNA reads TGTGCCAGCAGCCTCGGACTAGCGGGATGGGATGAGCAGTTCTTC. Protein product: CASSLGLAGWDEQFF.

The rearrangement uses TRBV13 and TRBJ2-7; 8 bases fit TRBD1. This CDR3 is 15 amino acids long. CDR1 PRHDT and CDR2 FYEKMQ come from the germline V gene (reference sequence). The J segment lost 1 base and the V segment lost 6 bases, leaving 8 bases of the junction unmatched. CDR3 coding DNA: TGTGCCAGCAGTTCCCCGGACAGGGCATCCTACGAGCAGTACTTC. Its protein is CASSSPDRASYEQYF.

CDR3 loop: CASSHGWSNEQFF. The CDR3 coding sequence is TGTGCCAGTAGTCACGGGTGGAGCAATGAGCAGTTCTTC. The chain uses TRBV19 and TRBJ2-1; D call uncertain. The V and J ends lost 5 bases and 6 bases respectively, with 11 bases between them. CDR3 length: 13 amino acids. From germline, CDR1 is LNHDA and CDR2 SQIVND (reference sequence). The complete variable domain, with remaining parts taken from reference TRBV19 and TRBJ2-1, reads DGGITQSPKYLFRKEGQNVTLSCEQNLNHDAMYWYRQDPGQGLRLIYYSQIVNDFQKGDIAEGYSVSREKKESFPLTVTSAQKNPTAFYLCASSHGWSNEQFFGPGTRLTVL.

The J gene is TRBJ2-5, the V gene TRBV29-1; 10 bases match TRBD2. Losses at the gene ends were 5 bases for V and 5 bases for J; bases not matched to a gene: 5. Germline-derived CDR1 and CDR2 are SQVTM and ANQGSEA. This CDR3 is 13 amino acids long. This chain's CDR3 is CSVPSGGVETQYF. The CDR3 DNA is TGCAGCGTTCCCAGCGGGGGGGTGGAGACCCAGTACTTC.

This chain joins TRBV7-6 and TRBJ2-2, with 9 nucleotides matching TRBD1. Germline assignment: CDR1 SGHVS and CDR2 FNYEAQ. The CDR3 sequence is 15 residues long. Trimming took 4 bases from V and 2 from J; bases not matched to a gene: 2. The CDR3, as DNA: TGTGCCAGCAGCTCGGGACAGGGAAACACCGGGGAGCTGTTTTTT. Its translation: CASSSGQGNTGELFF.

The chain is built from TRBV10-2 and TRBJ2-1; D gene uncertain. The CDR3 covers 11 residues. Trimming removed 5 bases at V and 7 bases at J, with 6 bases between. Germline assignment: CDR1 WSHSY and CDR2 SAAADI. The DNA of the CDR3 is TGCGCCAGCAGTCCTAGTAATGAGCAGTTCTTC. It specifies CASSPSNEQFF.

The rearrangement uses TRBV7-2 and TRBJ2-3; maybe TRBD2 (6 bases). CDR1 and CDR2 from the germline V gene are SGHTA and FQGNSA. The CDR3 is 14 residues long. V was trimmed by 5 bases and J by 3 bases, leaving 12 bases between them. The CDR3 reads CASSPLGRTDTQYF. The CDR3 region has the DNA TGTGCCAGCAGCCCATTAGGGAGGACAGATACGCAGTATTTT.

The gene calls are TRBV2 and TRBJ2-7; D unclear. The CDR3 runs to 15 residues. V lost 5 bases and J lost 0, with 14 bases in between. Germline CDR1 reads SNHLY; CDR2 reads FYNNEI. The CDR3 bases are TGTGCCAGCAGTTACAGCGTCCTCGGCTCCTACGAGCAGTACTTC. Amino acid sequence: CASSYSVLGSYEQYF.

V gene TRBV11-2 combines with J gene TRBJ2-7; D may be TRBD1 or TRBD2 (5 bases each). This CDR3 comprises 14 residues. V lost 4 bases and J lost 0, with 10 bases in between. CDR1 and CDR2 (germline): SGHAT, FQNNGV. CDR3: CASSSRDGSYEQYF. CDR3 DNA: TGTGCCAGCAGCTCTCGGGACGGCTCCTACGAGCAGTACTTC.

The V and J genes are TRBV5-1 and TRBJ2-3; no firm D call. Germline CDR1 SGHRS, CDR2 YFSETQ. The V gene lost 3 bases and the J gene lost 4 bases, with 9 bases spanning the gap. The length of the CDR3 is 13 residues. CDR3 sequence (DNA): TGCGCCAGCAGCTCTCACGTTCCAGATACGCAGTATTTT. Amino acid sequence: CASSSHVPDTQYF. Drawing the rest from reference TRBV5-1 and TRBJ2-3, the complete variable domain is KAGVTQTPRYLIKTRGQQVTLSCSPISGHRSVSWYQQTPGQGLQFLFEYFSETQRNKGNFPGRFSGRQFSNSRSEMNVSTLELGDSALYLCASSSHVPDTQYFGPGTRLTVL.

The V and J genes are TRBV6-1 and TRBJ2-7; D not resolved. The CDR3 runs to 8 residues. Trimming shortened V by 10 bases and J by 2 bases, and 0 bases separated the two germline ends. CDR1 is MNHNS and CDR2 is SASEGT in the germline V gene. The CDR3 bases are TGTGCCACCTACGAGCAGTACTTC. It specifies CATYEQYF.

In DNA form, the CDR3 reads TGTGCCAGCAGCCAAGATGGCCGGGATCAGCCCCAGCATTTT. This sequence encodes CASSQDGRDQPQHF. The V gene is TRBV3-1, the J gene TRBJ1-5; D ambiguous. The V end lost 0 bases, the J end lost 5 bases, and 8 bases lay between the germline ends. This CDR3 spans 14 amino acids. Per the germline V gene, CDR1 is LGHDT and CDR2 is YNNKEL (reference sequence).

The V call is TRBV20-1, the J call TRBJ2-7; D perhaps matches TRBD2 (6 bases). The germline V gene has CDR1 DFQATT and CDR2 SNEGSKA (reference sequence). V was pared by 6 bases and J by 3 bases, with 21 bases between. This CDR3 has 15 residues. CDR3 in amino acids: CSAPRKAGPSYEQYF. The CDR3 DNA sequence: TGCAGTGCCCCCCGAAAGGCGGGACCGAGCTACGAGCAGTACTTC.

J is TRBJ2-4 and V is TRBV7-9; unclear D gene. V was cut by 1 base and J by 7 bases, with 8 bases left in between. The V gene's germline CDR1 is SEHNR and CDR2 FQNEAQ (reference sequence). The CDR3 spans 13 residues. The chain's CDR3 is CASSLGGENIQYF. The DNA for the CDR3 is TGTGCCAGCAGCTTAGGCGGTGAGAACATTCAGTACTTC.